This TCR beta chain was found in a study of identical twins. Study conclusions and caveats: Clonotypes of the beta chain that were abundant in cord blood carried fewer insertions (memory repertoires showed none).

With respect to this clonotype: Its antigen is undetermined.

Using its own MiXCR run on the 5' RACE reads, TCRdb lists one record per CDR3 protein. The sample records over 500,000 distinct CDR3 sequences, less than 25% being singletons. With 6 bases clipped from V and 1 base from J, the junction kept 11 bases outside the gene matches. Germline V gene lookup returns CDR1 DFQATT and CDR2 SNEGSKA (reference sequence). This CDR3 region has 16 residues. These data are also associated with another study on T cells expressing NK-cell markers. This second report adds: Of eight sequenced donors, seven were HCMV-seropositive and one HCMV-seronegative. An anti-gamma-delta TCR antibody restricted sorting to alpha-beta TCR T cells in several experiments.

Sequencing used CD4+ T cells sorted from blood. J is TRBJ1-1 and V is TRBV20-1; 10 bases map to TRBD1. The receptor comes from a woman aged 18-29 years in good health. Here the CDR3 DNA reads TGCAGTGCCACCCACCGGGGGACAGGGGCGAACACTGAAGCTTTCTTT. The encoded protein is CSATHRGTGANTEAFF.